What follows are 32 T cell receptor beta chains derived from one specimen sequenced in a study of shared clonotypes between healthy human individuals (dated by TCRdb to 2018 to 2021). The library was generated by the immunoSEQ multiplex PCR assay. As stored in TCRdb, this immuneACCESS dataset retains in-frame rearrangements with V and J assigned. A fraction of the clones does not appear; measured against another copy, unresolved V genes explain less than half of the discrepancy, and the remainder lacks a known reason. The sample contains about 1.5 million clones, about 96% of them found a single time. The ten largest clones capture more than 0.9% of the sample. The sample taken for sequencing was naive CD4+ T cells sorted from blood. The cell subset or site tag for this specimen amounts to: CD45RA+ positively selected. Receptors originate from a man younger than 45 in good health.

The rearrangement uses TRBV5-1 and TRBJ2-1; TRBD1 agrees at 9 bases. The trim removed 4 bases at V and 4 bases at J, leaving 6 bases unmatched. Germline assignment: CDR1 SGHRS and CDR2 YFSETQ. The length of the CDR3 is 15 residues. This CDR3 reads CASSKGQGMYNEQFF. The CDR3 coding sequence is TGCGCCAGCAGCAAGGGACAGGGAATGTACAATGAGCAGTTCTTC.

This rearrangement joins TRBV5-4 to TRBJ2-2; the D gene is possibly TRBD2 (6 bases). The CDR3 contains 15 residues. With 4 bases removed from V and 5 bases from J, the gap between germline ends came to 15 bases. CDR1 SGHNT and CDR2 YYREEE come from the germline V gene (reference sequence). The CDR3 is CASSRGTLGTGELFF. CDR3 nucleotides: TGTGCCAGCAGCCGCGGGACTCTAGGGACCGGGGAGCTGTTTTTT.

This clone was seen a single time. This chain connects TRBV2 to TRBJ2-7; a weak D match, TRBD2 (7 bases). The CDR3 runs 13 residues. The germline V gene has CDR1 SNHLY and CDR2 FYNNEI. The V end lost 5 bases, the J end lost 6 bases, and 14 bases lay between the germline ends. CDR3 amino acids: CASSPEGEGEQYF. CDR3 nucleotide sequence: TGTGCCAGCAGTCCTGAGGGGGAGGGCGAGCAGTACTTC.

This chain links TRBV6-4 with TRBJ2-3; weak D call: TRBD1 (7 bases). The CDR3 covers 18 residues. The V end was cut by 0 bases, the J end by 2 bases, with 18 bases between. CDR1 and CDR2 (germline): MRHNA, SNTAGT. The CDR3 region has the DNA TGTGCCAGCAGTGACTCCGGCGGGACAGAGGGGGTCACAGATACGCAGTATTTT. Its translation is CASSDSGGTEGVTDTQYF.

The chain is built from TRBV28 and TRBJ1-1; 7 nucleotides agree with TRBD1. J lost 1 base, V lost 6 bases, and 14 bases had no gene match. CDR1 and CDR2 from the germline V gene are MDHEN and SYDVKM. There are 17 residues in the CDR3. DNA of the CDR3: TGTGCCAGCAGACCCTACCGGGACAGTTTATCGAACACTGAAGCTTTCTTT. This gives the protein CASRPYRDSLSNTEAFF.

The chain employs TRBV15 and TRBJ2-1; 9 bases are shared with TRBD2. This CDR3 is built from 17 residues. J gave up 3 bases and V 1 base, and 7 bases lay outside the gene matches. CDR1 and CDR2 from the germline V gene are LNHNV and YYDKDF (reference sequence). Here the CDR3 reads CATSRGRGRAGYNEQFF. The CDR3 nucleotides are TGTGCCACCAGCAGAGGTCGCGGGAGGGCCGGCTACAATGAGCAGTTCTTC.

The CDR3 loop is CASSLARHSTPTGYGYTF. The CDR3 nucleotides read TGTGCCAGCAGTTTAGCCCGCCATTCAACCCCCACGGGCTATGGCTACACCTTC. J is TRBJ1-2 and V is TRBV27; D is unresolved. Germline values: CDR1 MNHEY, CDR2 SMNVEV (reference sequence). This CDR3 has 18 amino acids. V gave up 2 bases and J gave up 4 bases, with 23 bases separating them.

The rearrangement links TRBV4-1 to TRBJ2-1, with 8 nucleotides matching TRBD2. The CDR3 contains 17 residues. V lost 0 bases and J lost 2; bases outside the gene matches: 6. Per the germline V gene, CDR1 is MGHRA and CDR2 is YSYEKL. CDR3 in amino acids: CASSQERSGRAYNEQFF. DNA for the CDR3: TGCGCCAGCAGCCAAGAGCGGAGCGGGAGAGCCTACAATGAGCAGTTCTTC.

This chain links TRBV5-1 with TRBJ2-7; 16 bases match TRBD2. The CDR3 runs to 16 residues. Looked up from germline, CDR1 is SGHRS and CDR2 is YFSETQ. Unmatched junction bases numbered 4, after V lost 5 bases and J lost 2 bases. DNA of the CDR3: TGCGCCAGCAGTTCCGGGACTAGCGGGAGGGCCTACGAGCAGTACTTC. Translating it yields CASSSGTSGRAYEQYF.

The chain uses TRBV11-2 and TRBJ1-2, with TRBD1 matching 11 bases. This CDR3 is built from 14 residues. CDR1 and CDR2 (germline): SGHAT, FQNNGV. The trim removed 4 bases at V and 6 bases at J, leaving 4 bases unmatched. CDR3 DNA: TGTGCCAGCAGCTCCGGACAGGGGGCTAATGGCTACACCTTC. Protein product: CASSSGQGANGYTF.

This chain links TRBV7-6 with TRBJ2-7; 8 positions agree with TRBD2. Germline-derived CDR1 and CDR2 are SGHVS and FNYEAQ. The CDR3 sequence is 15 residues long. Trimming cost V 0 bases and J 0 bases; bases outside gene matches: 1. CDR3 sequence reads: CASSLAAGASYEQYF. CDR3 nucleotides: TGTGCCAGCAGCTTAGCAGCGGGAGCCTCCTACGAGCAGTACTTC.

The chain carries TRBV6-1 and TRBJ1-5; no reliable D call. The CDR3 length is 15 residues. V was trimmed by 4 bases and J by 4 bases, leaving 14 bases between them. The V gene's germline CDR1 is MNHNS and CDR2 SASEGT. Here the CDR3 reads CASSGIWQLNQPQHF. CDR3 in DNA: TGTGCCAGCAGTGGAATCTGGCAGCTAAATCAGCCCCAGCATTTT.

This sequence joins TRBV6-5 and TRBJ2-2; tentatively, D is TRBD2 (6 bases). Trimming cost V 8 bases and J 2 bases, with 9 bases left between them. The CDR3 totals 13 residues. CDR1 is MNHEY, CDR2 SVGAGI, per germline. Written as DNA, the CDR3 is TGTGCCAGCCGACTAGGAAACACCGGGGAGCTGTTTTTT. Its protein product is CASRLGNTGELFF.

J is TRBJ2-7 and V is TRBV7-6, with D possibly matching TRBD1 (6 bases). The CDR3 length is 15 residues. Per germline, CDR1 SGHVS and CDR2 FNYEAQ. Trimming stripped 1 base from V and 5 bases from J, with 15 bases between. CDR3 DNA: TGTGCCAGCAGCTTAGGGACAGAGAACTTCAACGAGCAGTACTTC. Amino acid sequence: CASSLGTENFNEQYF.

J is TRBJ2-2 and V is TRBV18; TRBD2 matches 7 bases. Germline V gene sequence: CDR1 KGHSH, CDR2 LQKENI. V was clipped by 4 bases and J by 2 bases; unmatched bases: 1. The CDR3 has 14 amino acids. CDR3 sequence (DNA): TGTGCCAGCTCACGGGACTATAACACCGGGGAGCTGTTTTTT. This codes for CASSRDYNTGELFF.

The J gene is TRBJ1-1, the V gene TRBV5-1, with no clear D. The germline gives CDR1 SGHRS, CDR2 YFSETQ. Trimming pared 0 bases from V and 1 base from J, leaving 10 bases between. This CDR3 has 15 amino acids. CDR3 loop: CASSLEGRRNTEAFF. In DNA form, the CDR3 reads TGCGCCAGCAGCTTGGAGGGCAGGAGGAACACTGAAGCTTTCTTT.

This sequence joins TRBV7-2 and TRBJ2-7; tentatively, D is TRBD1 (6 bases). The CDR3 has 14 amino acids. V lost 6 bases and J lost 9, with 21 bases in between. Germline V gives CDR1 SGHTA, CDR2 FQGNSA. CDR3 in DNA: TGTGCCAGCAGTGTAGGGGCAGGGAGCAGGGGGCAGTACTTC. Protein: CASSVGAGSRGQYF. The entire variable domain, with the rest obtained from reference TRBV7-2 and TRBJ2-7, is as follows: GAGVSQSPSNKVTEKGKDVELRCDPISGHTALYWYRQSLGQGLEFLIYFQGNSAPDKSGLPSDRFSAERTGGSVSTLTIQRTQQEDSAVYLCASSVGAGSRGQYFGPGTRLTVT.

The chain carries TRBV14 and TRBJ1-2, with 11 bases aligning to TRBD1. Germline lookup yields CDR1 SGHDN and CDR2 FVKESK. Trimming cost V 5 bases and J 0 bases; bases outside gene matches: 5. The CDR3 covers 16 residues. Here the CDR3 reads CASSIRTGGSNYGYTF. The CDR3 nucleotides read TGTGCCAGCAGCATACGGACAGGGGGCTCTAACTATGGCTACACCTTC.

The chain carries TRBV28 and TRBJ2-7; tentatively, D is TRBD1 (6 bases). This CDR3 spans 14 amino acids. The germline CDR1 and CDR2 sequences are MDHEN and SYDVKM. Trimming pared 3 bases from V and 5 bases from J, leaving 14 bases between. CDR3 in DNA: TGTGCCAGCAGTTTGATACAGGGTGTCCACGAGCAGTACTTC. This translates into CASSLIQGVHEQYF.

This clone was picked up one time. The CDR3 DNA is TGCGCCAGCAGCTCCCCAGGGGGTCAAGGAACAGATACGCAGTATTTT. It specifies CASSSPGGQGTDTQYF. The chain has TRBV5-1 and TRBJ2-3; the match to TRBD1 covers 7 bases. Germline trimming cut 3 bases from V and 3 bases from J; bases unmatched to any gene: 10. The length of the CDR3 is 16 residues. CDR1 is SGHRS, CDR2 YFSETQ, per germline.

The J gene is TRBJ2-1, the V gene TRBV6-1, with D hard to call. V lost 11 bases, J lost 7 bases, and 6 bases lay in between. This CDR3 comprises 9 residues. The germline V gene encodes CDR1 MNHNS and CDR2 SASEGT. In DNA form, the CDR3 reads TGTGCCCGCAAAAATGAGCAGTTCTTC. Translated: CARKNEQFF.

This clone has only one observation. Other nucleotide sequences in the sample specify the same CDR3. This chain links TRBV4-3 with TRBJ2-3; TRBD2 agrees at 8 bases. Losses at the gene ends were 1 base for V and 4 bases for J; bases not matched to a gene: 10. Germline lookup yields CDR1 LGHNA and CDR2 YSLEER. This CDR3 is 17 amino acids long. The CDR3 here is CASSQVSGLAGADTQYF. CDR3 in DNA: TGCGCCAGCAGCCAAGTATCTGGACTAGCCGGCGCAGATACGCAGTATTTT.

The chain combines TRBV7-2 with TRBJ2-7, with D uncertain. Trimming removed 1 base at V and 3 bases at J, with 10 bases between. The CDR3 totals 14 residues. Germline V CDR1 and CDR2: SGHTA, FQGNSA. DNA of the CDR3: TGTGCCAGCAGCTTAGTCCCGACTGGCTACGAGCAGTACTTC. This sequence encodes CASSLVPTGYEQYF.

CDR3 in amino acids: CASSDRSDRGDHSTDTQYF. The CDR3 nucleotides read TGTGCCAGCAGTGACCGATCGGACAGAGGGGATCATAGCACAGATACGCAGTATTTT. The chain uses TRBV6-4 and TRBJ2-3; possible D gene TRBD1, 6 bases. The germline V gene has CDR1 MRHNA and CDR2 SNTAGT. The CDR3 totals 19 residues. The ends were cut back, 2 bases at V and 0 bases at J, with 21 bases in the middle.

The chain couples TRBV28 to TRBJ1-5; D is possibly TRBD1 (5 bases). Germline CDR1 and CDR2: MDHEN and SYDVKM. The CDR3 loop spans 19 amino acids. The ends were cut back, 4 bases at V and 4 bases at J, with 26 bases in the middle. As DNA, the CDR3 is TGTGCCAGCAGTTCCCAATCTCTTCTACCGGGACGGAGAAATCAGCCCCAGCATTTT. This codes for CASSSQSLLPGRRNQPQHF.

The rearrangement joins TRBV28 to TRBJ1-5, with D maybe TRBD1 (5 bases). V was clipped by 3 bases and J by 0 bases, with 15 bases between them. CDR3 size: 17 residues. Germline V gene lookup returns CDR1 MDHEN and CDR2 SYDVKM. CDR3 protein: CASSFRGAHVSNQPQHF. DNA of the CDR3: TGTGCCAGCAGTTTCCGAGGGGCTCATGTTAGCAATCAGCCCCAGCATTTT.

The V gene is TRBV5-1, the J gene TRBJ2-5; TRBD1 matches 11 bases. Unmatched junction bases numbered 9, after V lost 3 bases and J lost 2 bases. In germline, CDR1 is SGHRS, CDR2 YFSETQ. The CDR3 is 17 amino acids. The CDR3 DNA follows: TGCGCCAGCAGCTCGGGACAGGGGGTGTTGGAGCAAGAGACCCAGTACTTC. Residues: CASSSGQGVLEQETQYF.

Comments on this clone: Within the sample, other DNA sequences also encode this same CDR3. The V call is TRBV18, the J call TRBJ2-7; TRBD1 agrees at 7 bases. CDR3 length: 14 amino acids. The V and J ends lost 2 bases and 1 base, in that order; junction bases with no gene match: 2. Germline CDR1 and CDR2: KGHSH and LQKENI. CDR3 sequence (DNA): TGTGCCAGCTCACCAGGGACAGCATCCTACGAGCAGTACTTC. Protein product: CASSPGTASYEQYF.

This clone was detected once. This chain uses TRBV5-6 with TRBJ2-3; 8 bases map to TRBD1. CDR3 length equals 16 residues. With 1 base clipped from V and 5 bases from J, the junction kept 9 bases outside the gene matches. The germline CDR1 and CDR2 sequences are SGHDT and YYEEEE. The chain's CDR3 is CASSLRLAGGGDTQYF. In nucleotides, the CDR3 is TGTGCCAGCAGCTTGAGGTTAGCAGGGGGCGGAGATACGCAGTATTTT.

V is TRBV7-9 and J is TRBJ2-3; 12 nucleotides match TRBD2. Trimming took 6 bases from V and 4 from J; bases not matched to a gene: 8. Germline CDR1 and CDR2: SEHNR and FQNEAQ (reference sequence). This CDR3 is built from 16 residues. The CDR3 region has the DNA TGTGCCAGCAGTCTCTTGACTAGCGGGAGTTCAGATACGCAGTATTTT. As protein: CASSLLTSGSSDTQYF.

The gene calls are TRBV6-4 and TRBJ2-3; D is possibly TRBD1 (5 bases). Trimming removed 4 bases from V and 0 bases from J, with 14 bases in between. The germline CDR1 and CDR2 sequences are MRHNA and SNTAGT. The CDR3 has 16 residues. The CDR3 region is CASSVKTDGSTDTQYF. For the CDR3, the DNA is TGTGCCAGCAGTGTAAAGACAGATGGCAGCACAGATACGCAGTATTTT.

V is TRBV5-1 and J is TRBJ2-5; TRBD2 might be the D (6 bases). Germline CDR1 SGHRS, CDR2 YFSETQ. CDR3 length: 14 residues. Trimming removed 6 bases at V and 5 bases at J, with 17 bases between. This CDR3 is CASTPASEFETQYF. The CDR3 coding sequence is TGCGCCAGCACTCCCGCTAGCGAGTTTGAGACCCAGTACTTC.